This T cell receptor beta chain was profiled in a study of circulating CD8 cells and anti-PD-1 response in melanoma. The QIAseq Immune Repertoire TCR panel built the libraries from roughly 15 ng of total RNA. MiXCR, applied by TCRdb to the reads, yields one record per CDR3 protein. The repertoire holds about 710 distinct CDR3 sequences, approximately 7.4% seen once, with roughly 29% in the top ten. The CDR3 loop spans 14 amino acids. The germline V gene has CDR1 SEHNR and CDR2 FQNEAQ (reference sequence). V gave up 5 bases and J gave up 4 bases, with 15 bases separating them. By frequency in the sample, this clonotype is medium-sized. From live CD3+CD8+TCRalphabeta+ cells, four PD-1 and/or TIGIT subsets were sorted.

The sample was CD8+ T cells from PBMCs, taken at baseline or after one month of anti-PD-1 therapy (not recorded which). This TCR was recovered from a human donor with melanoma. The V and J genes are TRBV7-9 and TRBJ2-7, with D perhaps given as TRBD1 or TRBD2 (5 bases each). The CDR3 nucleotides read TGTGCCAGCAGCGAGGGGCTTGAGGGATACGAGCAGTACTTC. As protein: CASSEGLEGYEQYF.